This TCR beta chain derives from a study of cytomegalovirus exposure and HLA in healthy donors. Study results and limitations: In all likelihood, a cluster of highly shared sequence variants was a sequencing artifact.

For this clone: Its antigen is still unknown.

CDR1 and CDR2 (germline): MGHDK, SYGVNS. The ends lost 5 bases at V and 0 bases at J; junction bases unmatched: 9. This CDR3 spans 17 amino acids. Primers included in the PCR were 60 Vbeta and 13 Jbeta primers. TCRdb keeps only in-frame clones here, not all; method: immunoSEQ multiplex PCR. The sample holds under 150,000 clones; about four fifths are singletons and the top ten take roughly 2.5%. The J gene is TRBJ2-2, the V gene TRBV25-1; 7 bases agree with TRBD1. The source is a woman under 30 in good health and CMV-seronegative. Sequencing input: PBMCs. DNA for the CDR3: TGTGCCAGCAGTCCACTTGCCGGGACAGCGAACACCGGGGAGCTGTTTTTT. As protein: CASSPLAGTANTGELFF.